Listed below are T cell receptor beta chains from one sample, sequenced in a study of T cell repertoires in cytomegalovirus infection. TCRdb processed the reads anew with MiXCR; each CDR3 protein has one entry. The sample has around 280,000 distinct CDR3 sequences; approximately 15% are singletons. Source material: PBMCs. The receptors here all came from a human donor in good health (CMV status not recorded). Some clones in this sample may be carry-over from other donors' samples. The CDR3 runs from the conserved cysteine through the conserved F or W. The D gene is left open where the match is weak. Rows may omit the clone size; those that give it use once, few, many or a size class.

v_call	j_call	d_call	clone_size	cdr3_aa	cdr3_nt
TRBV6-2/TRBV6-3	TRBJ2-1	NA	NA	CASSATRNEQFF	TGTGCCAGCAGTGCCACTAGGAATGAGCAGTTCTTC
TRBV11-2	TRBJ1-6	NA	many	CASRVGVRSPLHF	TGTGCCAGCAGGGTTGGGGTGCGTTCACCCCTCCACTTT
TRBV7-9	TRBJ1-2	TRBD1	many	CASSLIPTGLGYTF	TGTGCCAGCAGCCTAATTCCGACAGGGTTGGGCTACACCTTC
TRBV10-2	TRBJ1-1	NA	many	CASNRGFRDTEAFF	TGCGCCAGCAACAGAGGATTTCGGGACACTGAAGCTTTCTTT
TRBV7-9	TRBJ1-5	TRBD1	few	CASSLDRTGGGQPQHF	TGTGCCAGCAGCTTAGACAGGACAGGGGGCGGTCAGCCCCAGCATTTT
TRBV15	TRBJ1-1	NA	few	CATSRDLGLGYTEAFF	TGTGCCACCAGCAGAGATCTAGGGCTAGGGTACACTGAAGCTTTCTTT
TRBV7-2	TRBJ2-7	TRBD1	many	CASSSSGQGYEQYF	TGTGCCAGCAGCTCCTCGGGACAGGGGTACGAGCAGTACTTC
TRBV28	TRBJ2-7	NA	few	CASSLCPAYF	TGTGCCAGCAGTTTATGCCCCGCGTACTTC
TRBV29-1	TRBJ2-3	TRBD2	few	CSVMGTSGGVDTQYF	TGCAGCGTTATGGGGACTAGCGGGGGAGTAGATACGCAGTATTTT
TRBV5-1	TRBJ1-6	NA	few	CASSLATGDGPPLHF	TGCGCCAGCAGCTTGGCCACCGGGGATGGACCACCCCTCCACTTT
TRBV4-1	TRBJ2-1	TRBD2	NA	CASSQIGGTAEQFF	TGCGCCAGCAGCCAGATCGGGGGGACTGCGGAGCAGTTCTTC
TRBV7-2	TRBJ1-1	NA	many	CASSPQVGTEAFF	TGTGCCAGCAGCCCACAGGTAGGCACTGAAGCTTTCTTT
TRBV18	TRBJ1-1	NA	once	CASSADPNTEAFF	TGTGCCAGCTCCGCGGATCCTAACACTGAAGCTTTCTTT
TRBV27	TRBJ1-1	NA	few	CASSPQWGSAEAFF	TGTGCCAGCAGTCCGCAGTGGGGGTCGGCTGAAGCTTTCTTT
TRBV20-1	TRBJ2-1	TRBD2	NA	CSASGTNRPGGQFF	TGCAGTGCTAGCGGGACTAACCGGCCGGGTGGGCAGTTCTTC
TRBV2	TRBJ2-5	NA	few	CASRGQSPRETQYF	TGTGCCAGCAGAGGACAGTCGCCGAGGGAGACCCAGTACTTC
TRBV7-2	TRBJ2-3	TRBD2	many	CASSPHPGTITQYF	TGTGCCAGCAGCCCGCACCCCGGGACTATTACGCAGTATTTT
TRBV6-2/TRBV6-3	TRBJ2-1	TRBD2	NA	CASRPRTSGRLNEQFF	TGTGCCAGCAGACCCAGGACTAGCGGGAGACTGAATGAGCAGTTCTTC
TRBV19	TRBJ2-7	NA	NA	CASSIAFAEEQYF	TGTGCCAGTAGTATAGCCTTTGCGGAGGAGCAGTACTTC
TRBV20-1	TRBJ2-3	TRBD1	NA	CSARKTGSVADTQYF	TGCAGTGCTAGGAAGACAGGGTCTGTGGCAGATACGCAGTATTTT
TRBV7-2	TRBJ1-2	NA	many	CASSLLGDLNGYTF	TGTGCCAGCAGCTTACTAGGGGATTTGAATGGCTACACCTTC
TRBV14	TRBJ2-7	NA	many	CASSQAWEGARWEQYF	TGTGCCAGCAGCCAGGCGTGGGAGGGGGCGCGATGGGAGCAGTACTTC
TRBV6-2/TRBV6-3	TRBJ1-1	NA	NA	CASLDVSSGQAFF	TGTGCCAGCCTCGACGTATCTAGTGGGCAAGCTTTCTTT
TRBV25-1	TRBJ2-2	NA	NA	CASSEFGDGELFF	TGTGCCAGCAGTGAATTCGGGGATGGGGAGCTGTTTTTT
TRBV7-6	TRBJ1-1	NA	many	CASSLDLDNTEAFF	TGTGCCAGCAGCTTAGACCTGGACAACACTGAAGCTTTCTTT
TRBV6-2/TRBV6-3	TRBJ1-5	TRBD1	many	CASSPRGPDSNQPQHF	TGTGCCAGCAGTCCCAGGGGGCCTGATAGCAATCAGCCCCAGCATTTT
TRBV6-6	TRBJ2-7	NA	NA	CASSYSPGTSPGEQYF	TGTGCCAGCAGTTACTCCCCCGGGACCTCACCTGGCGAGCAGTACTTC
TRBV10-3	TRBJ2-4	NA	NA	CAISEGAKNIQYF	TGTGCCATCAGTGAGGGTGCCAAAAACATTCAGTACTTC
TRBV7-9	TRBJ2-1	NA	NA	CASRSPGEDEQFF	TGTGCCAGCAGGTCCCCGGGGGAGGATGAGCAGTTCTTC